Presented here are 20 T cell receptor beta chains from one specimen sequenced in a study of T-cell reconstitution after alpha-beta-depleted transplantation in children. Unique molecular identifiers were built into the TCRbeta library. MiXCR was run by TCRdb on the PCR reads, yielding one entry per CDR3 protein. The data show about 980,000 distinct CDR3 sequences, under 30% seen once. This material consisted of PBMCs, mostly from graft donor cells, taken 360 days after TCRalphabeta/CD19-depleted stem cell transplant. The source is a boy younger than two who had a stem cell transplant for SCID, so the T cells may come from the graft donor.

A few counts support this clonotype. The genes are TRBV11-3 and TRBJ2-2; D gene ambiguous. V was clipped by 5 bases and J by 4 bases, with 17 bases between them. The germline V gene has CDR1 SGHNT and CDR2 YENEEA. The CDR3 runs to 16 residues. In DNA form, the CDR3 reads TGTGCCAGCAGCCCCCTGGACGGAGATATCACCGGGGAGCTGTTTTTT. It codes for CASSPLDGDITGELFF.

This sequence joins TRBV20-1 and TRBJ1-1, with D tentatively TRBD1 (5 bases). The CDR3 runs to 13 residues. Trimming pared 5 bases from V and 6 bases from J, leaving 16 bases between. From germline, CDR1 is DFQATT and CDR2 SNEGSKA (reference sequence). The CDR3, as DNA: TGCAGTGCTTCTCAGGGAAGTCCCCCTGAAGCTTTCTTT. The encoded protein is CSASQGSPPEAFF.

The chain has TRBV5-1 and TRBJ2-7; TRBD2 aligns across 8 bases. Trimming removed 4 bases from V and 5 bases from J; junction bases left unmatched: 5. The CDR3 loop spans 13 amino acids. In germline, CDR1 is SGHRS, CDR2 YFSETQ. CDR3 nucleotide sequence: TGCGCCAGCAGCCCCGGGAGGGGTGACGAGCAGTACTTC. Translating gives CASSPGRGDEQYF.

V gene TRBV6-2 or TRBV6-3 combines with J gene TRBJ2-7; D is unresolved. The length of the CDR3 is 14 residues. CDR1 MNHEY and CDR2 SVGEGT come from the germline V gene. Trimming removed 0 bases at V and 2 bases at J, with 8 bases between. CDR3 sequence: CASSYSSAPYEQYF. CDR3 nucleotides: TGTGCCAGCAGTTACTCGTCGGCCCCCTACGAGCAGTACTTC.

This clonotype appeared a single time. Here the CDR3 DNA reads TGTGCCAGCAGCTTACTCGGGTTGAGCTCCGGGACACACTATTATAGCAATCAGCCCCAGCATTTT. Its protein product is CASSLLGLSSGTHYYSNQPQHF. This chain connects TRBV7-2 to TRBJ1-5, with a weak D call TRBD1 (6 bases). Trimming took off 2 bases at V and 0 bases at J, with 29 bases between the two ends. Germline V gene data show CDR1 as SGHTA and CDR2 as FQGNSA. This CDR3 contains 22 residues. The complete variable domain, with remaining parts taken from reference TRBV7-2 and TRBJ1-5, reads GAGVSQSPSNKVTEKGKDVELRCDPISGHTALYWYRQSLGQGLEFLIYFQGNSAPDKSGLPSDRFSAERTGGSVSTLTIQRTQQEDSAVYLCASSLLGLSSGTHYYSNQPQHFGDGTRLSIL.

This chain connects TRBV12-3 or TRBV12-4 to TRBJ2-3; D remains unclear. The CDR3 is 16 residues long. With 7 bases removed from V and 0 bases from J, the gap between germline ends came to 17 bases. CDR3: CASIRGRLGSTDTQYF. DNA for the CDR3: TGTGCCAGCATCAGAGGCAGGCTGGGAAGCACAGATACGCAGTATTTT.

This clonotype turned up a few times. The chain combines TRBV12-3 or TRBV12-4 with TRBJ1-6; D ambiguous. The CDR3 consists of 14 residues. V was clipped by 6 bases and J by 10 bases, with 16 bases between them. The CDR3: CASSSAPWASPLHF. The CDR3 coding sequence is TGTGCCAGCAGCTCGGCTCCGTGGGCCTCACCCCTCCACTTT.

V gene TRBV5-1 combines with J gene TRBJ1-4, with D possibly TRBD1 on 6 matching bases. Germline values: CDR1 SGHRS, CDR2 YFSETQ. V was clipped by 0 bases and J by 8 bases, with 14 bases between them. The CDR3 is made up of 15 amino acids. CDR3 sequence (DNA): TGCGCCAGCAGCTTGGAAGCCAGGGGAGAGGAAAAACTGTTTTTT. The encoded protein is CASSLEARGEEKLFF.

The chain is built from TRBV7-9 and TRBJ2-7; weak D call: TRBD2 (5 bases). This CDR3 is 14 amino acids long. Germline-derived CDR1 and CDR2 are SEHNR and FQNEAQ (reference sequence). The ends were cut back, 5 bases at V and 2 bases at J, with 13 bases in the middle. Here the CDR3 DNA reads TGTGCCAGCAGCCCCGGACTCTCCCCCTACGAGCAGTACTTC. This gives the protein CASSPGLSPYEQYF. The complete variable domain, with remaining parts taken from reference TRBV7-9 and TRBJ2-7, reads DTGVSQNPRHKITKRGQNVTFRCDPISEHNRLYWYRQTLGQGPEFLTYFQNEAQLEKSRLLSDRFSAERPKGSFSTLEIQRTEQGDSAMYLCASSPGLSPYEQYFGPGTRLTVT.

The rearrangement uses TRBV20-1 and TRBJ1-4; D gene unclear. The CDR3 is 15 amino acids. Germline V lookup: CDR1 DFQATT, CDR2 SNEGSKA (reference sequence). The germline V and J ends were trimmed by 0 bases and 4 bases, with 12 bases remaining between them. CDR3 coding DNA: TGCAGTGCTAGAGATCGAATGGACCGTAATGAAAAACTGTTTTTT. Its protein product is CSARDRMDRNEKLFF.

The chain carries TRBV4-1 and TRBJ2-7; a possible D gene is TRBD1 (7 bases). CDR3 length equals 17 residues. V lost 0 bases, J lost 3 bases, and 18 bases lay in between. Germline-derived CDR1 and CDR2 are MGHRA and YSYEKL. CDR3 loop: CASSQDRRGTAFYEQYF. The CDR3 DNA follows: TGCGCCAGCAGCCAAGATAGGCGCGGGACAGCGTTCTACGAGCAGTACTTC.

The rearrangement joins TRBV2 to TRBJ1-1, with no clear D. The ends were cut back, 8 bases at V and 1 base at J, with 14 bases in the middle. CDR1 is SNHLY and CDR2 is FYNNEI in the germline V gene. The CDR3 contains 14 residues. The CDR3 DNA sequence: TGTGCCAGCGCGGTTGGACGGCAGAACACTGAAGCTTTCTTT. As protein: CASAVGRQNTEAFF.

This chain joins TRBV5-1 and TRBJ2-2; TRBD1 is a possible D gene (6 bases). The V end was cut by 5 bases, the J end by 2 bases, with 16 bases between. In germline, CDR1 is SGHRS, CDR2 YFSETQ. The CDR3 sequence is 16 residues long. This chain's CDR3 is CASRQRTGSNTGELFF. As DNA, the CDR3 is TGCGCCAGCAGGCAGCGAACAGGGAGTAACACCGGGGAGCTGTTTTTT.

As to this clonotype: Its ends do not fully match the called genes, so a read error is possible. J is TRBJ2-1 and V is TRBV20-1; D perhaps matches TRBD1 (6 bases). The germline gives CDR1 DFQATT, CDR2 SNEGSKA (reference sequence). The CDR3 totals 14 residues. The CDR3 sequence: CSAGDPRGMNEQFF. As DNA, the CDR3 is TGCAGTGCTGGAGACCCGAGGGGGATGAATGAGCAGTTCTTC.

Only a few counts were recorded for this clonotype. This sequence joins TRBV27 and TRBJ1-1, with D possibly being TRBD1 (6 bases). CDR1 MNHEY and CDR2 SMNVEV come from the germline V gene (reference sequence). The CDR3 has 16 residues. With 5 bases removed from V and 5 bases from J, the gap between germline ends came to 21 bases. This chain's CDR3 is CASSPYLRGGETEAFF. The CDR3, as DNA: TGTGCCAGCAGTCCCTACCTCAGGGGAGGGGAGACTGAAGCTTTCTTT.

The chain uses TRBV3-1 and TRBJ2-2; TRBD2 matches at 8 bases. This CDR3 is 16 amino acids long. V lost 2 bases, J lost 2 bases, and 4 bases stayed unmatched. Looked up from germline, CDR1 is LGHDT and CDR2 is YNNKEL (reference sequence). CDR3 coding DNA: TGTGCCAGCAGCCAACGGGGGGGCCGAAACACCGGGGAGCTGTTTTTT. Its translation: CASSQRGGRNTGELFF. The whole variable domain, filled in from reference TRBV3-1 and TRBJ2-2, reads DTAVSQTPKYLVTQMGNDKSIKCEQNLGHDTMYWYKQDSKKFLKIMFSYNNKELIINETVPNRFSPKSPDKAHLNLHINSLELGDSAVYFCASSQRGGRNTGELFFGEGSRLTVL.

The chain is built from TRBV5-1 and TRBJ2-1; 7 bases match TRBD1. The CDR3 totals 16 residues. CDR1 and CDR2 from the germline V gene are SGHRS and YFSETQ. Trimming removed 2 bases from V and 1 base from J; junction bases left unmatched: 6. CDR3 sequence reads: CASSFGDRVSYNEQFF. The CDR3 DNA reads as TGCGCCAGCAGCTTTGGCGACAGGGTTTCCTACAATGAGCAGTTCTTC.

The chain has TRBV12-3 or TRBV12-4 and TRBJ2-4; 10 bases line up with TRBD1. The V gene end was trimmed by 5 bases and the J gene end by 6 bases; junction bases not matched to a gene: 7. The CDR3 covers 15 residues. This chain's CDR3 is CASSLLRDRGNIQYF. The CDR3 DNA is TGTGCCAGCAGTCTCCTCCGGGACAGGGGAAACATTCAGTACTTC.

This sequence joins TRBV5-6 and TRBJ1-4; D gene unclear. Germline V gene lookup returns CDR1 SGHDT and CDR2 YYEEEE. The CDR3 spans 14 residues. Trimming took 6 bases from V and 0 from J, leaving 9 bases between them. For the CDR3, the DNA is TGTGCCAGCACGAGGAGAGCAACTAATGAAAAACTGTTTTTT. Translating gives CASTRRATNEKLFF.

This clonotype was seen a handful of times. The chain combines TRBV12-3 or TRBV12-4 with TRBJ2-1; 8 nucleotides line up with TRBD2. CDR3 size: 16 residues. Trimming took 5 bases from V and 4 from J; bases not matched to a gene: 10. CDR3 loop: CASSTLVGLEYNEQFF. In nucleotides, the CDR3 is TGTGCCAGCAGTACCCTGGTGGGACTAGAATACAATGAGCAGTTCTTC.